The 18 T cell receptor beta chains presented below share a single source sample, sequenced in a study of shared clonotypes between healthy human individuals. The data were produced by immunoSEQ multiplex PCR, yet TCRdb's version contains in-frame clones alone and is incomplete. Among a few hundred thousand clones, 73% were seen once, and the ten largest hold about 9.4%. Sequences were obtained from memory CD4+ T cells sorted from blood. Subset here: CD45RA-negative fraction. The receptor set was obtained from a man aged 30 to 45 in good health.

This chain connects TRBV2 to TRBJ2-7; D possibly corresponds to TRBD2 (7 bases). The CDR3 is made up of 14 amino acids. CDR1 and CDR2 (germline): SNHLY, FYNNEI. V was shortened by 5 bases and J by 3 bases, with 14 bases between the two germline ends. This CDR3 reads CASSRGGGNYEQYF. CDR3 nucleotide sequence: TGTGCCAGCAGTAGGGGGGGAGGGAACTACGAGCAGTACTTC.

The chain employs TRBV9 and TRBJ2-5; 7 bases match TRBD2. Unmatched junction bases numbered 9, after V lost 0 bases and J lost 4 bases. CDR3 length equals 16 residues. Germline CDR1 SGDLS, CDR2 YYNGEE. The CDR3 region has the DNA TGTGCCAGCAGCGTAGAGGGCGGGAGTTTCCCAGAGACCCAGTACTTC. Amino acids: CASSVEGGSFPETQYF.

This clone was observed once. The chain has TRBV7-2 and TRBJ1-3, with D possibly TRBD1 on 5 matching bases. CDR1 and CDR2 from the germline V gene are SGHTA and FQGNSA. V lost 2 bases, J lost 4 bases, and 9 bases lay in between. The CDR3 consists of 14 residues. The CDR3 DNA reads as TGTGCCAGCAGCTTAACGGGGCCGGGAAACACCATATATTTT. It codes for CASSLTGPGNTIYF.

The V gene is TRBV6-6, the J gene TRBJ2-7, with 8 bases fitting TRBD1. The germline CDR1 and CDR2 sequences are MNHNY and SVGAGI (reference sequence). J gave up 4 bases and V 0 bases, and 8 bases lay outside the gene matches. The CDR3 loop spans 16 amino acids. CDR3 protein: CASSYSRTGQAYEQYF. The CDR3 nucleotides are TGTGCCAGCAGTTACTCCCGGACAGGGCAAGCGTACGAGCAGTACTTC.

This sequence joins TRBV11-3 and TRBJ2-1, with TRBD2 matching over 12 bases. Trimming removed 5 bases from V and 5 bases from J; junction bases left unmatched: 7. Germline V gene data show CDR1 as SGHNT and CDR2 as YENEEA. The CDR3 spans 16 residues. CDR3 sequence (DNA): TGTGCCAGCAGCCCTAGCGGGAGGGCTTCCAACAATGAGCAGTTCTTC. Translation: CASSPSGRASNNEQFF.

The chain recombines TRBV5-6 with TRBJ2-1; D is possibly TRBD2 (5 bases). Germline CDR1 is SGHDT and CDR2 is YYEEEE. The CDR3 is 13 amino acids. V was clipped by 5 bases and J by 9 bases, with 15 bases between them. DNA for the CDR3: TGTGCCAGCAGGGAGTTCTCGGGGTTTGAGCAGTTCTTC. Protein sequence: CASREFSGFEQFF.

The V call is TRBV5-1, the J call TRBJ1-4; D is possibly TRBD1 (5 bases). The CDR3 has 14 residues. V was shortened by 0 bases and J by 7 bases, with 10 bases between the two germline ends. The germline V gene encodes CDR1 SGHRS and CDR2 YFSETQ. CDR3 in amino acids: CASSLEGKGEKLFF. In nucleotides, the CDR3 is TGCGCCAGCAGCTTGGAGGGGAAGGGTGAAAAACTGTTTTTT.

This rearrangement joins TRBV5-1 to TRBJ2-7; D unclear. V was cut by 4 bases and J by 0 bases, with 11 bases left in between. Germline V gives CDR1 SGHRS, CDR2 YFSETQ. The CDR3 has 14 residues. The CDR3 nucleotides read TGCGCCAGCAGCAAGGGCCGTCCCTCCTACGAGCAGTACTTC. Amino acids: CASSKGRPSYEQYF.

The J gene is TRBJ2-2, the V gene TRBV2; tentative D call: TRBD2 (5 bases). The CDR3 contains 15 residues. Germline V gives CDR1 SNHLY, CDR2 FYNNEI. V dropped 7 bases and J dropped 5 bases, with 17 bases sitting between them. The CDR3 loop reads CASMATGRPTGELFF. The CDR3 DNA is TGTGCCAGCATGGCGACGGGAAGGCCGACCGGGGAGCTGTTTTTT.

The CDR3 sequence: CASSYLGLVHEQFF. The CDR3, as DNA: TGTGCCAGCAGTTACCTAGGACTAGTTCATGAGCAGTTCTTC. The rearrangement joins TRBV6-6 to TRBJ2-1; TRBD2 matches at 7 bases. V gave up 2 bases and J gave up 8 bases; unmatched junction bases: 6. The CDR3 extends over 14 amino acids. Germline CDR1 reads MNHNY; CDR2 reads SVGAGI (reference sequence).

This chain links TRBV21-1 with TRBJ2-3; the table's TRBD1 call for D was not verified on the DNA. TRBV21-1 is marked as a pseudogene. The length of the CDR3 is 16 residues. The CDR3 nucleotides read TGTGCCAGCAGCCCAGGGGAGCGGCCCACCACAGATACGCAGTATTTT. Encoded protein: CASSPGERPTTDTQYF.

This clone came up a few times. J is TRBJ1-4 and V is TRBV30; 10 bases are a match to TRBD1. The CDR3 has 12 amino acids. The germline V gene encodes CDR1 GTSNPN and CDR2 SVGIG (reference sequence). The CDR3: CARQGAAEKLFF. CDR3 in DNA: TGTGCAAGACAGGGGGCGGCTGAAAAACTGTTTTTT.

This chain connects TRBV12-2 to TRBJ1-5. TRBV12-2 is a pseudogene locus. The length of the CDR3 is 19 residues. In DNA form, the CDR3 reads TGTGCAAGTCGCTCCATAGGGAGTCCAGGCCCGTTAAGCAATCAGCCCCAGCATTTT. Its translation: CASRSIGSPGPLSNQPQHF.

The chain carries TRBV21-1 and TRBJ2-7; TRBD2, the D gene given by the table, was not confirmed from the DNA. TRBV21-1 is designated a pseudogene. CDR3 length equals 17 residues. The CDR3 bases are TGTGCCAGCAGCAAAGGCGCGCTAGCGGGAGGCGCCTACGAGCAGTACTTC. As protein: CASSKGALAGGAYEQYF.

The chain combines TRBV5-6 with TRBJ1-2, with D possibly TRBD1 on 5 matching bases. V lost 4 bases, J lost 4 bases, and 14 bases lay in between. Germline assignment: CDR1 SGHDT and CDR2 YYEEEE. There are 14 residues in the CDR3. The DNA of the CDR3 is TGTGCCAGCAGCCGAGAGGGGTCCTCCTATGGCTACACCTTC. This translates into CASSREGSSYGYTF.

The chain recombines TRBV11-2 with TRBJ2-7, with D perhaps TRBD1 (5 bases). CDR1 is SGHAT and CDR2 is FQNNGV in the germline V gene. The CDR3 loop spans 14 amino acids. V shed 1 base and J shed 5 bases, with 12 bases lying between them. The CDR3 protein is CASSLAGKAHEQYF. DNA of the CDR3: TGTGCCAGCAGCTTAGCAGGGAAAGCCCACGAGCAGTACTTC. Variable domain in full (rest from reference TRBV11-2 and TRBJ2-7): EAGVAQSPRYKIIEKRQSVAFWCNPISGHATLYWYQQILGQGPKLLIQFQNNGVVDDSQLPKDRFSAERLKGVDSTLKIQPAKLEDSAVYLCASSLAGKAHEQYFGPGTRLTVT.

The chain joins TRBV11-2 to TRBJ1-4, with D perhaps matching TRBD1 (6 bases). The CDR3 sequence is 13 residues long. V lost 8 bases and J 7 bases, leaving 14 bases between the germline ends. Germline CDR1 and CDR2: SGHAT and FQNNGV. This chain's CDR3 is CASHRGAGEKLFF. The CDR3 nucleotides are TGTGCCAGCCACCGGGGGGCCGGTGAAAAACTGTTTTTT. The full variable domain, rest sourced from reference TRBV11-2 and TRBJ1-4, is EAGVAQSPRYKIIEKRQSVAFWCNPISGHATLYWYQQILGQGPKLLIQFQNNGVVDDSQLPKDRFSAERLKGVDSTLKIQPAKLEDSAVYLCASHRGAGEKLFFGSGTQLSVL.

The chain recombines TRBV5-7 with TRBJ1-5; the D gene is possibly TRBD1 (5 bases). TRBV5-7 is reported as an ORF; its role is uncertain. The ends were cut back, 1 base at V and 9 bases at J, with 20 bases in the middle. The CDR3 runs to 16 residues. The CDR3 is CASSLRTGREVWPQHF. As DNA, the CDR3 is TGTGCCAGCAGCTTGAGAACAGGTAGAGAAGTGTGGCCCCAGCATTTT.